This TCR beta chain is from a study of T cell repertoires in cytomegalovirus infection (dated by TCRdb to about 2019). For the wider study: Recently identified HLA-C-restricted CMV epitopes, whose presentation resists viral immunomodulation, were targeted by peptide stimulations together with well-studied HLA-B-restricted epitopes. The HLA type of each donor mattered for the analysis, because public TCR beta signatures pointed to carriage of CMV infection along with the matching HLA type.

CDR3 length: 16 amino acids, cysteine to phenylalanine. The kept DNA is CDR3 alone, 48 bases in frame from the first base. Cut back by 0 bases and 3 bases, the V and J ends lie 13 bases apart. Reading the germline V gene gives CDR1 SGDLS and CDR2 YYNGEE. Reading the label with the study, this specimen's treatment or condition is: in vitro stimulation with specific CMV peptide epitopes to enrich CMV-specific T cells. To note about this clonotype: Its recognized antigen is unknown. It has no much larger one-base neighbor in the sample; base qualities were not kept.

What the work shows at the level of the full study, not this receptor alone: In both this cohort and an independent 352-donor cohort, the cumulative frequency of public TCR beta family members distinguished carriers of CMV infection plus the relevant HLA type. The ex vivo response was dominated by HLA-C-restricted CMV-specific TCR beta clonotypes, and the single most frequent clonotype in two of eight donors was supplied by these HLA-C-restricted clonotypes.

Data came from an Illumina HiSeq 1500. The public reads were reprocessed in TCRdb via fastp at Q25 and MiXCR, keeping in-frame beta chains. Each entry is one CDR3 protein sequence, shown with its most common DNA and genes. Across this sample there are just under 500,000 distinct CDR3 sequences, with around a third seen only once. The leading ten clones occupy 15% to 20% of the sample. The sequences come from cultured PBMCs, collected from culture after CMV antigen stimulation. The rearrangement combines TRBV9 with TRBJ2-1; the D gene is perhaps TRBD2, on 6 matching bases. The TCR comes from a human donor in good health (CMV status not recorded). Some clones in this sample may be carry-over from other donors' samples. CDR3 loop: CASSVGSSDYYNEQFF. The nucleotide sequence reads TGTGCCAGCAGCGTAGGTTCATCGGACTACTACAATGAGCAGTTCTTC.